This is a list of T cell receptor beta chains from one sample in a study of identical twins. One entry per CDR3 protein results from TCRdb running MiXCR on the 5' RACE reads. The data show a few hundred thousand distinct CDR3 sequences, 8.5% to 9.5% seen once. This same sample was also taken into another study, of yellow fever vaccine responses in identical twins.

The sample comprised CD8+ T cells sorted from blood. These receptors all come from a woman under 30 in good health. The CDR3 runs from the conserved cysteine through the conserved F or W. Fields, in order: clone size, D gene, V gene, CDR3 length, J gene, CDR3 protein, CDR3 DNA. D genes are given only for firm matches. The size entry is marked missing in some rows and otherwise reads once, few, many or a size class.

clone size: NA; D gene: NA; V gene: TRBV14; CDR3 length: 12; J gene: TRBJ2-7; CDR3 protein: CASSPAGNEQYF; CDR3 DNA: TGTGCCAGCAGCCCAGCAGGCAACGAGCAGTACTTC
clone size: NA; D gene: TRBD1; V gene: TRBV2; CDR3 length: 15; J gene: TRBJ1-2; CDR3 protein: CASSEYARGIDGYTF; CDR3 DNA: TGTGCCAGCAGTGAATATGCCAGGGGGATCGATGGCTACACCTTC
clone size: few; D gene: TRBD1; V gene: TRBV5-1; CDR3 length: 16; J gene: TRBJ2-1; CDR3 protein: CASSSGTGATYNEQFF; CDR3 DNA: TGCGCCAGCAGCTCAGGGACAGGGGCCACATACAATGAGCAGTTCTTC
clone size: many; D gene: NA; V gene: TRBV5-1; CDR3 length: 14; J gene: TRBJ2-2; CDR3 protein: CASSLGAVDRELFF; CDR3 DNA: TGCGCCAGCAGCTTGGGTGCGGTGGACCGGGAGCTGTTTTTT
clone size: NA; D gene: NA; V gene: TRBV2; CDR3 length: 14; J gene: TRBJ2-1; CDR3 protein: CASNSDSDGYEQFF; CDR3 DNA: TGTGCCAGCAATTCCGATTCCGACGGCTATGAGCAGTTCTTC
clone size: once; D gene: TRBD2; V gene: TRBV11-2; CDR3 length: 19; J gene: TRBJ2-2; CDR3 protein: CALWSQVSRGGSNTGELFF; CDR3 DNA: TGTGCCCTCTGGTCTCAAGTCTCGCGGGGGGGATCGAACACCGGGGAGCTGTTTTTT
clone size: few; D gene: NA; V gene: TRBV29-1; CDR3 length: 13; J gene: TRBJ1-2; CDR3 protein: CSVEEQGNYGYTF; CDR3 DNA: TGCAGCGTTGAGGAACAGGGTAACTATGGCTACACCTTC
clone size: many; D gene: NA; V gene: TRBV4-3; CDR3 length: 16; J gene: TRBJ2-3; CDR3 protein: CASSQGPGLSTDTQYF; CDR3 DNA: TGCGCCAGCAGCCAAGGGCCGGGACTCAGTACAGATACGCAGTATTTT
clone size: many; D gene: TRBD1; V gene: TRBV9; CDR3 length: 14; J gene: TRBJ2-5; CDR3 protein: CASSAWDRGETQYF; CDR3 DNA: TGTGCCAGCAGCGCATGGGACAGGGGCGAGACCCAGTACTTC
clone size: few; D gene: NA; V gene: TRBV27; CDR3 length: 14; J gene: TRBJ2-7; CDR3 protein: CASSLGRGNYEQYF; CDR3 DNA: TGTGCCAGCAGTTTAGGGCGGGGCAACTACGAGCAGTACTTC
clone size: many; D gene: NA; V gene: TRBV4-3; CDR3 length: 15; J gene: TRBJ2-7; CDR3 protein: CASSQTRLSAYEQYF; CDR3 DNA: TGCGCCAGCAGCCAAACACGATTGTCTGCCTACGAGCAGTACTTC
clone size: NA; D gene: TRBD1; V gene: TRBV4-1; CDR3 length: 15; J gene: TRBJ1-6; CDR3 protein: CASSQRTGENSPLHF; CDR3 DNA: TGCGCCAGCAGCCAAAGGACAGGGGAAAATTCACCCCTCCACTTT
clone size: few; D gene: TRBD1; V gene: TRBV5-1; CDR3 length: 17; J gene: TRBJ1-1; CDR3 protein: CASTKGQGNSVDTEAFF; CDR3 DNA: TGCGCCAGCACAAAGGGACAGGGGAATTCTGTTGATACTGAAGCTTTCTTT
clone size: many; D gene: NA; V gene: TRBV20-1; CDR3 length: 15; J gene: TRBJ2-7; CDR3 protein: CSARDGTRLSYEQYF; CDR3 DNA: TGCAGTGCTAGAGATGGGACACGGCTATCCTACGAGCAGTACTTC
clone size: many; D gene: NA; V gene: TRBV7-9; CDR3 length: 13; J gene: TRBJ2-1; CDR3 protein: CASSLELGNEQFF; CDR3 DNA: TGTGCCAGCAGCTTAGAATTGGGAAATGAGCAGTTCTTC
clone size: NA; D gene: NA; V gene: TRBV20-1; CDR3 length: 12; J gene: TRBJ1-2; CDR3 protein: CSAREADYGYTF; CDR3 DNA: TGCAGTGCTAGAGAAGCGGACTATGGCTACACCTTC
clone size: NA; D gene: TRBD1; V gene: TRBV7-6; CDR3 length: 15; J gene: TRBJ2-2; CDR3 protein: CASSLRTGATGELFF; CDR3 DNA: TGTGCCAGCAGCCTGCGGACAGGGGCCACCGGGGAGCTGTTTTTT